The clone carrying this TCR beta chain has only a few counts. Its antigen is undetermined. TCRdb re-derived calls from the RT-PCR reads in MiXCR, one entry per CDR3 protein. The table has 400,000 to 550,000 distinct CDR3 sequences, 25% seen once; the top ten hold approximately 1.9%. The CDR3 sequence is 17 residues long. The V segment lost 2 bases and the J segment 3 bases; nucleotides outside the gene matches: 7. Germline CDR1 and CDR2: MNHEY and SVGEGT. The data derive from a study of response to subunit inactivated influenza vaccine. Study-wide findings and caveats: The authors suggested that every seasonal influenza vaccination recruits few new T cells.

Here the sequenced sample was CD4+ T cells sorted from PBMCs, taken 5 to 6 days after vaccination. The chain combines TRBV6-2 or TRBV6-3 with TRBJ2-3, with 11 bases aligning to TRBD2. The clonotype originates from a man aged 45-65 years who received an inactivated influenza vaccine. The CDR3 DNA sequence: TGTGCCAGCAGTTACAACGGGCTAGCGGGGGGAACAGATACGCAGTATTTT. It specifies CASSYNGLAGGTDTQYF.